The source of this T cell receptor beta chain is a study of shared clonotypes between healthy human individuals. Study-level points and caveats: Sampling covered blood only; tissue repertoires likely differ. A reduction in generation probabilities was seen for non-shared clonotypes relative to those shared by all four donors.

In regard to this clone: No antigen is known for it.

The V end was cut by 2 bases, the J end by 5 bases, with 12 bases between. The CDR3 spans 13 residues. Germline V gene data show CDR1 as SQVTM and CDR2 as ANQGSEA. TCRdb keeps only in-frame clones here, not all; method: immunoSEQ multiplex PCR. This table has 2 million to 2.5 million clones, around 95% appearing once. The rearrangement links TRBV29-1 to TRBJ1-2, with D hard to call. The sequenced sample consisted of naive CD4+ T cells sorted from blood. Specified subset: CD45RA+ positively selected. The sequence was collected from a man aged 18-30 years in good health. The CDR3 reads CSVEWSQLYGYTF. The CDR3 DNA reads TGCAGCGTTGAATGGTCGCAGCTTTATGGCTACACCTTC.